This T cell receptor (beta chain) was found in a study of blood T cell repertoires in COVID-19. Produced via immunoSEQ multiplex PCR; TCRdb's table is partial and in-frame only. The sample includes over 110,000 clones, approximately 89% of them seen just once. The germline gives CDR1 WNHNN, CDR2 SYGVQD (reference sequence). The length of the CDR3 is 15 residues. The V and J ends lost 9 bases and 2 bases respectively, with 18 bases between them. What was sequenced was peripheral blood. The chain joins TRBV10-1 to TRBJ2-3; TRBD2 might be the D (5 bases). This clonotype was sampled from a woman aged 45-65 years with acute or convalescent COVID-19. CDR3 protein: CASLSRLRDTDTQYF. CDR3 nucleotide sequence: TGCGCCAGTCTCTCCCGGCTACGGGACACAGATACGCAGTATTTT.